Here is one TCR beta chain with its context. Its antigen is not identified. This entry comes from a study of Ad26.COV2.S vaccination and SARS-CoV-2 variants. Study-wide context: The donor participated in the COV1001 trial, in its Ad26.COV2.S arm. Once or twice, 56 days apart, Ad26.COV2.S was delivered intramuscularly. Overall study findings and caveats: Once vaccination had occurred, spike-specific CD8+ and CD4+ T cell responses reportedly showed substantial breadth.

From germline, CDR1 is SGHTA and CDR2 FQGTGA. Between the trimmed V and J ends, which lost 6 bases and 6 bases, there was a span of 12 bases. This CDR3 is 13 amino acids long. This table comes from immunoSEQ multiplex PCR, and its TCRdb copy is limited to in-frame clones, with some not included. This sample yields about 450,000 clones, of which 89% are seen a single time; 2.5% belongs to the top ten. Treatment reported: around 19 received Ad26.COV2.S at low or high dose, single or two shots; several received placebo; per-sample allocation not given. At day 63 after the first vaccine or placebo injection, samples were drawn. Aged 18-55 years, donor was enrolled in Boston in about 2020.

This chain uses TRBV7-3 with TRBJ2-1; no reliable D call. This receptor was taken from a person aged 18-60 years who received the Ad26.COV2.S COVID-19 vaccine or a placebo. Sequenced here: peripheral blood, sampled in a trial of Ad26.COV2.S vaccine versus placebo. The DNA for the CDR3 is TGTGCCAGCAGTAAGGAGTACGGCAATGAGCAGTTCTTC. Protein product: CASSKEYGNEQFF.